The sequence of this TCR beta chain was determined in a study of blood T cell repertoires in COVID-19. Study details: PBMCs, B-cell-depleted T cells, or T cells provided the cDNA or gDNA that made up the material.

Profiled with immunoSEQ multiplex PCR; TCRdb holds only in-frame clones, not every one. This table has about 120,000 clones, 82% appearing once. Germline CDR1 SNHLY, CDR2 FYNNEI. This CDR3 comprises 15 residues. V was trimmed by 10 bases and J by 5 bases, leaving 21 bases between them. Sample: peripheral blood. The sequence derives from a woman in her 70s with acute or convalescent COVID-19. The chain links TRBV2 to TRBJ2-1; tentatively, D is TRBD1 (6 bases). DNA for the CDR3: TGTGCCACCTCACTGTCTAGGGGGACGGACAATGAGCAGTTCTTC. This encodes CATSLSRGTDNEQFF.